These 18 T cell receptor beta chains were all obtained from the same sample, sequenced in a study of T-cell reconstitution after alpha-beta-depleted transplantation in children. Unique molecular identifiers were incorporated during preparation of the TCRbeta library. Each CDR3 protein gets one entry after TCRdb re-called the PCR reads with MiXCR. The sample lists hundreds of thousands of distinct CDR3 sequences, roughly 14% occurring once. The sequences come from PBMCs, collected before TCRalphabeta/CD19-depleted stem cell transplant. The receptors derive from a girl aged 2-10 years with congenital amegakaryocytic thrombocytopenia, due to receive a stem cell transplant.

This clonotype was counted ten times or more. The rearrangement joins TRBV20-1 to TRBJ2-3; 7 nucleotides match TRBD2. Germline CDR1 is DFQATT and CDR2 is SNEGSKA (reference sequence). The CDR3 contains 14 residues. Trimming took 6 bases from V and 2 from J; bases not matched to a gene: 8. CDR3 loop: CSARGSGHTDTQYF. CDR3 nucleotides: TGCAGTGCACGTGGTAGCGGGCACACAGATACGCAGTATTTT.

There are many counts of this clonotype. The V gene is TRBV20-1, the J gene TRBJ2-3, with 9 bases matching TRBD1. The CDR3 has 13 amino acids. With 4 bases clipped from V and 3 bases from J, the junction kept 2 bases outside the gene matches. Germline assignment: CDR1 DFQATT and CDR2 SNEGSKA (reference sequence). CDR3 sequence reads: CSAIGQGTDTQYF. CDR3 nucleotide sequence: TGCAGTGCTATCGGACAGGGGACAGATACGCAGTATTTT.

For this clonotype: A much larger clone lies a single base off, so this may be a read error. The chain employs TRBV4-1 and TRBJ1-3; D is undetermined. This CDR3 contains 14 residues. Germline loops: CDR1 MGHRA, CDR2 YSYEKL. Trimming removed 2 bases at V and 6 bases at J, with 11 bases between. As DNA, the CDR3 is TGCGCCAGCAGCCAACCTTCTCGGGAAAACACCATATATTTT. Amino acid sequence: CASSQPSRENTIYF.

In this sample, this clonotype turned up many times. The chain couples TRBV10-3 to TRBJ1-5; D is uncertain. Germline lookup yields CDR1 ENHRY and CDR2 SYGVKD. V was cut by 5 bases and J by 1 base, with 6 bases left in between. This CDR3 spans 13 amino acids. CDR3 amino acids: CAISKDSNQPQHF. The CDR3 nucleotides are TGTGCCATCAGTAAGGACAGCAATCAGCCCCAGCATTTT.

The chain couples TRBV7-6 to TRBJ2-3; D not certain. This CDR3 contains 14 residues. The ends were cut back, 5 bases at V and 4 bases at J, with 13 bases in the middle. CDR1 and CDR2 (germline): SGHVS, FNYEAQ. The CDR3 sequence: CASSPLEAADTQYF. CDR3 DNA: TGTGCCAGCAGCCCCCTAGAGGCGGCAGATACGCAGTATTTT.

This clonotype was counted at least ten times. The V call is TRBV20-1, the J call TRBJ2-1, with D possibly being TRBD2 (6 bases). The germline CDR1 and CDR2 sequences are DFQATT and SNEGSKA (reference sequence). CDR3 size: 15 residues. V was pared by 6 bases and J by 5 bases, with 20 bases between. The CDR3 DNA is TGCAGTGCCAACTCGCCCGGGACTGCAGACAATGAGCAGTTCTTC. It is translated as CSANSPGTADNEQFF.

J is TRBJ1-2 and V is TRBV29-1; TRBD1 aligns across 8 bases. Looked up from germline, CDR1 is SQVTM and CDR2 is ANQGSEA. The CDR3 loop spans 14 amino acids. The V segment lost 6 bases and the J segment 0 bases; nucleotides outside the gene matches: 6. DNA of the CDR3: TGCAGCGTGGACAGGACAGGGTCTAACTATGGCTACACCTTC. It is translated as CSVDRTGSNYGYTF.

The gene calls are TRBV7-9 and TRBJ1-4; 7 bases are a match to TRBD1. With V trimmed by 4 bases and J by 12 bases, 8 bases remained unmatched. The CDR3 spans 13 residues. CDR1 is SEHNR and CDR2 is FQNEAQ in the germline V gene (reference sequence). The CDR3, as DNA: TGTGCCAGCAGCTCGACAGGGTTTGTCGAACTGTTTTTT. Translating gives CASSSTGFVELFF.

This clonotype was counted many times. The CDR3 sequence: CASSFTPGTFVGDTQYF. CDR3 bases: TGTGCCAGCAGCTTCACCCCCGGGACGTTCGTCGGAGATACGCAGTATTTT. The J gene is TRBJ2-3, the V gene TRBV7-3, with D perhaps given as TRBD1 or TRBD2 (5 bases each). V lost 3 bases to trimming and J lost 5 bases, with 21 bases between them. This CDR3 has 17 amino acids. CDR1 is SGHTA, CDR2 FQGTGA, per germline.

The sample holds a few counts of this clonotype. The chain couples TRBV5-1 to TRBJ2-1, with D unresolved. Deletions cut 4 bases from V and 4 bases from J, with 15 bases between. The CDR3 is made up of 15 amino acids. The germline V gene encodes CDR1 SGHRS and CDR2 YFSETQ. The CDR3: CASSEFQATYNEQFF. CDR3 in DNA: TGCGCCAGCAGCGAGTTTCAGGCGACTTACAATGAGCAGTTCTTC.

This clonotype showed up many times. The chain recombines TRBV20-1 with TRBJ2-7; the D gene is possibly TRBD2 (6 bases). This CDR3 is 15 amino acids long. Per germline, CDR1 DFQATT and CDR2 SNEGSKA (reference sequence). Trimming pared 0 bases from V and 3 bases from J, leaving 15 bases between. For the CDR3, the DNA is TGCAGTGCTAGAGATGACGCGACTAGATACTACGAGCAGTACTTC. This sequence encodes CSARDDATRYYEQYF.

This CDR3 reads CSALGGRTAYEQYF. Written as DNA, the CDR3 is TGCAGTGCTCTTGGGGGGAGGACCGCCTACGAGCAGTACTTC. This chain links TRBV20-1 with TRBJ2-7; D is perhaps TRBD2 (6 bases). CDR1 is DFQATT, CDR2 SNEGSKA, per germline (reference sequence). The CDR3 extends over 14 amino acids. V was cut by 5 bases and J by 2 bases, with 16 bases left in between.

The V gene is TRBV10-3, the J gene TRBJ1-1, with D maybe TRBD1 (5 bases). This CDR3 has 13 amino acids. Trimming removed 3 bases from V and 1 base from J, with 6 bases in between. Germline-derived CDR1 and CDR2 are ENHRY and SYGVKD. The CDR3 DNA reads TGTGCCATCAGTGACAGGGAGAACACTGAAGCTTTCTTT. Its translation: CAISDRENTEAFF.

In this sample, this clonotype turned up many times. V gene TRBV7-8 combines with J gene TRBJ1-2, with D maybe TRBD1 (5 bases). The germline V and J ends were trimmed by 2 bases and 7 bases, with 14 bases remaining between them. Germline CDR1 SGHVS, CDR2 FQNEAQ. This CDR3 region has 14 residues. The DNA of the CDR3 is TGTGCCAGCAGCTTAAGGGCCGAGGGGTCTGGCTACACCTTC. It codes for CASSLRAEGSGYTF.

This clonotype was seen ten or more times. The V and J genes are TRBV7-2 and TRBJ1-5; no clear D gene. CDR1 SGHTA and CDR2 FQGNSA come from the germline V gene. V was trimmed by 5 bases and J by 6 bases, leaving 23 bases between them. This CDR3 is built from 17 residues. The CDR3 is CASSPQAFVKGPQPQHF. The CDR3 nucleotides are TGTGCCAGCAGCCCACAAGCCTTTGTGAAGGGCCCTCAGCCCCAGCATTTT.

The table lists this clonotype with a few counts. The genes are TRBV14 and TRBJ2-3; D remains ambiguous. V was trimmed by 0 bases and J by 6 bases, leaving 10 bases between them. The CDR3 covers 14 residues. Germline lookup yields CDR1 SGHDN and CDR2 FVKESK. Here the CDR3 DNA reads TGTGCCAGCAGCCAAGATATAGGCAGCGATACGCAGTATTTT. As protein: CASSQDIGSDTQYF.

This chain uses TRBV29-1 with TRBJ2-1; D might be TRBD2 (6 bases). The CDR3 length is 13 residues. From germline, CDR1 is SQVTM and CDR2 ANQGSEA. V dropped 4 bases and J dropped 2 bases, with 9 bases sitting between them. The CDR3 is CSVGDFTYNEQFF. CDR3 DNA: TGCAGCGTTGGGGACTTCACCTACAATGAGCAGTTCTTC.

This clonotype was observed at least ten times. The chain recombines TRBV11-1 with TRBJ1-3; D is possibly TRBD1 (6 bases). CDR1 SGHAT and CDR2 FQDESV come from the germline V gene (reference sequence). Trimming pared 5 bases from V and 5 bases from J, leaving 16 bases between. The CDR3 sequence is 15 residues long. The CDR3 nucleotides are TGTGCCAGCAGCACCACGCGACAGGATCGAAACACCATATATTTT. As protein: CASSTTRQDRNTIYF.